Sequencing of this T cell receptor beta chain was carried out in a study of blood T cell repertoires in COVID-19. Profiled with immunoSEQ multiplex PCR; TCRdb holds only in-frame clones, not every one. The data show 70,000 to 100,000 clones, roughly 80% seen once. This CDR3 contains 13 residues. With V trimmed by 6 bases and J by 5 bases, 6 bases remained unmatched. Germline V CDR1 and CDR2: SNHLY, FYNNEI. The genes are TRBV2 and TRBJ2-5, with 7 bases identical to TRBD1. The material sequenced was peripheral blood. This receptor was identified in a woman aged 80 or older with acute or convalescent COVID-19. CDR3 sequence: CASSYRGSETQYF. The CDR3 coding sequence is TGTGCCAGCAGCTACAGGGGTAGCGAGACCCAGTACTTC. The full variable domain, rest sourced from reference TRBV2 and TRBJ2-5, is EPEVTQTPSHQVTQMGQEVILRCVPISNHLYFYWYRQILGQKVEFLVSFYNNEISEKSEIFDDQFSVERPDGSNFTLKIRSTKLEDSAMYFCASSYRGSETQYFGPGTRLLVL.